The clone carrying this T cell receptor beta chain was seen more than once but under ten times. Its antigen is unknown. A quantitative 5'-RACE method, one with molecular barcodes, was used to make TCR beta libraries. TCRdb used MiXCR to reprocess the 5' RACE reads, holding one entry per CDR3 protein. The data show hundreds of thousands of distinct CDR3 sequences, approximately 24% seen once. The CDR3 is 13 residues long. Unmatched junction bases numbered 9, after V lost 6 bases and J lost 7 bases. The data are from a study of CD8 T cells in ankylosing spondylitis. Broader study findings: From matched ankylosing spondylitis synovial fluid, disease-linked clones were reportedly recovered at significantly enriched levels. Within ankylosing spondylitis blood, a TCR beta motif made up of roughly eight highly homologous variants appeared to be characteristic.

The clonotype was recovered from a male donor with ankylosing spondylitis or in good health (not recorded which). The sample was blood, either unsorted or a sorted T cell fraction (not recorded which). The V gene is TRBV12-3 or TRBV12-4, the J gene TRBJ2-7; 7 nucleotides align to TRBD1. Here the CDR3 DNA reads TGTGCCAGCAGAAATACAGGGGCCAAAGAGCAGTACTTC. This translates into CASRNTGAKEQYF.